One and the same sample provided the 32 T cell receptor beta chains below, sequenced in a study of cytomegalovirus exposure and HLA in healthy donors. Primers: 60 Vbeta forward and 13 Jbeta reverse. Some clones are missing from TCRdb's copy, which holds only in-frame ones; the method was immunoSEQ multiplex PCR. The table shows some 170,000 clones, with less than 85% occurring only once. The sample consisted of PBMCs. All receptors come from a man aged 55 to 70 in good health and CMV-seronegative.

The CDR3 DNA reads as TGTGCCAGTAGAAAGATGACAGGGCACGAGCAGTACTTC. It is translated as CASRKMTGHEQYF. The J gene is TRBJ2-7, the V gene TRBV19, with 7 bases that match TRBD1. Germline CDR1 LNHDA, CDR2 SQIVND (reference sequence). V gave up 6 bases and J gave up 5 bases; unmatched junction bases: 7. CDR3 length: 13 residues.

V is TRBV5-1 and J is TRBJ2-7; TRBD2 agrees at 7 bases. V shed 0 bases and J 2 bases; nucleotides not matched to a gene: 8. This CDR3 has 16 residues. In germline, CDR1 is SGHRS, CDR2 YFSETQ. The CDR3, as DNA: TGCGCCAGCAGCTTGGCCTCTAGCGGCGTTACCTACGAGCAGTACTTC. It yields the protein CASSLASSGVTYEQYF.

This chain links TRBV4-3 with TRBJ2-5, with D perhaps TRBD2 (5 bases). The CDR3 is 16 amino acids. The V end lost 4 bases, the J end lost 5 bases, and 20 bases lay between the germline ends. Germline V gives CDR1 LGHNA, CDR2 YSLEER. For the CDR3, the DNA is TGCGCCAGCAGCCGAGGGCCAACAGAATTGGGGGAGACCCAGTACTTC. Amino acid sequence: CASSRGPTELGETQYF.

The chain combines TRBV11-2 with TRBJ1-1; D might be TRBD1 (5 bases). From germline, CDR1 is SGHAT and CDR2 FQNNGV. The CDR3 loop spans 12 amino acids. The CDR3 bases are TGTGCTACAGGCCTTCTCAACACTGAAGCTTTCTTT. Amino acid sequence: CATGLLNTEAFF.

The chain is built from TRBV5-1 and TRBJ2-5; 8 positions agree with TRBD1. The J call is uncertain, as TRBJ2-7 better fits the DNA end. The length of the CDR3 is 15 residues. Germline V gene lookup returns CDR1 SGHRS and CDR2 YFSETQ. CDR3 sequence reads: CASSLGQGPSYEQYF. DNA for the CDR3: TGCGCCAGCAGCTTAGGACAGGGCCCATCCTACGAGCAGTACTTC.

The chain employs TRBV7-8 and TRBJ2-7, with 10 bases that match TRBD2. Per germline, CDR1 SGHVS and CDR2 FQNEAQ. The CDR3 has 16 amino acids. With 1 base clipped from V and 3 bases from J, the junction kept 6 bases outside the gene matches. The DNA of the CDR3 is TGTGCCAGCAGCTTAGGTGTTAGCGGGGGGTACTACGAGCAGTACTTC. This translates into CASSLGVSGGYYEQYF. The whole variable domain, remainder taken from reference TRBV7-8 and TRBJ2-7, is GAGVSQSPRYKVAKRGQDVALRCDPISGHVSLFWYQQALGQGPEFLTYFQNEAQLDKSGLPSDRFFAERPEGSVSTLKIQRTQQEDSAVYLCASSLGVSGGYYEQYFGPGTRLTVT.

The J gene is TRBJ1-2, the V gene TRBV13, with D maybe TRBD1 (5 bases). CDR3 size: 21 residues. Trimming left V 5 bases short and J 4 bases short, with 35 bases between. Per germline, CDR1 PRHDT and CDR2 FYEKMQ (reference sequence). CDR3 coding DNA: TGTGCCAGCAGCCCTTCGCGATGGGACTATAAGGCTCCAAACCTCCTCTATGGCTACACCTTC. Its protein is CASSPSRWDYKAPNLLYGYTF.

The chain joins TRBV7-3 to TRBJ2-3; TRBD2 agrees at 7 bases. The CDR3 contains 16 residues. V gave up 4 bases and J gave up 3 bases; unmatched junction bases: 10. In germline, CDR1 is SGHTA, CDR2 FQGTGA. CDR3 amino acids: CASSSGGAGRTDTQYF. The CDR3 bases are TGTGCCAGCAGCTCTGGTGGAGCGGGGCGAACAGATACGCAGTATTTT.

The chain is built from TRBV4-2 and TRBJ2-7; 8 nucleotides match TRBD1. The germline V gene has CDR1 LGHNA and CDR2 YNFKEQ. The CDR3 covers 14 residues. With 0 bases clipped from V and 3 bases from J, the junction kept 1 base outside the gene matches. Written as DNA, the CDR3 is TGTGCCAGCAGCCAAGACAGGGGGCGCTACGAGCAGTACTTC. Translation: CASSQDRGRYEQYF.

V and J are TRBV27 and TRBJ1-2; D gene ambiguous. V lost 6 bases, J lost 3 bases, and 5 bases lay in between. Germline loops: CDR1 MNHEY, CDR2 SMNVEV (reference sequence). The CDR3 length is 11 residues. The CDR3 is CASSPYYGYTF. CDR3 sequence (DNA): TGTGCCAGCAGCCCATACTATGGCTACACCTTC.

This chain joins TRBV14 and TRBJ1-6; TRBD1 matches at 9 bases. The CDR3 totals 15 residues. Germline V CDR1 and CDR2: SGHDN, FVKESK. V dropped 5 bases and J dropped 7; count of bases not matched to a gene: 6. CDR3 bases: TGTGCCAGCAGCACTGGGACAGGGAGGAATTCACCCCTCCACTTT. Protein product: CASSTGTGRNSPLHF.

The V and J genes are TRBV19 and TRBJ2-6; 11 nucleotides match TRBD1. The germline V gene encodes CDR1 LNHDA and CDR2 SQIVND (reference sequence). This CDR3 spans 15 amino acids. V gave up 8 bases and J gave up 4 bases; unmatched junction bases: 4. The chain's CDR3 is CASGQGASGANVLTF. In nucleotides, the CDR3 is TGTGCCAGTGGACAGGGGGCTTCGGGGGCCAACGTCCTGACTTTC.

This chain joins TRBV28 and TRBJ1-6, with 10 bases fitting TRBD1. The CDR3 has 17 amino acids. J lost 1 base, V lost 5 bases, and 5 bases had no gene match. Germline assignment: CDR1 MDHEN and CDR2 SYDVKM. The CDR3, as DNA: TGTGCCAGCAGTCCACGGACAGGGGGATCCTATAATTCACCCCTCCACTTT. Residues: CASSPRTGGSYNSPLHF.

The CDR3 DNA is TGTGCCAGCTCACCACAGGGAGGGGAAACTGAAGCTTTCTTT. It specifies CASSPQGGETEAFF. The V and J genes are TRBV18 and TRBJ1-1; D is possibly TRBD1 (5 bases). CDR3 length: 14 amino acids. Germline V gene data show CDR1 as KGHSH and CDR2 as LQKENI. V was shortened by 1 base and J by 5 bases, with 11 bases between the two germline ends.

For this clone: An end of the junction does not agree with germline; a read error may underlie this. The genes are TRBV2 and TRBJ2-7; D is possibly TRBD1 (5 bases). Germline values: CDR1 SNHLY, CDR2 FYNNEI. There are 11 residues in the CDR3. The CDR3 region is CASSERGIGDF. As DNA, the CDR3 is TGTGCCAGCAGTGAAAGGGGTATAGGTGACTTC.

J is TRBJ1-2 and V is TRBV6-5, with D maybe TRBD1 (6 bases). The CDR3 loop spans 12 amino acids. Trimming left V 7 bases short and J 11 bases short, with 17 bases between. Germline assignment: CDR1 MNHEY and CDR2 SVGAGI. The CDR3 bases are TGTGCCAGCACCAACAGGGAAAGAGGGTACACCTTC. Translated: CASTNRERGYTF.

On this clone itself: Other DNA sequences from this sample encode an identical CDR3 as well. V and J are TRBV7-2 and TRBJ2-7, with D possibly matching TRBD1 (5 bases). The V end lost 3 bases, the J end lost 2 bases, and 8 bases lay between the germline ends. This CDR3 comprises 13 residues. The germline gives CDR1 SGHTA, CDR2 FQGNSA. The CDR3 DNA reads as TGTGCCAGCAGCTTGGTAGGGGCCTACGAGCAGTACTTC. It codes for CASSLVGAYEQYF.

The J gene is TRBJ2-1, the V gene TRBV5-4; TRBD2 matches at 9 bases. CDR1 SGHNT and CDR2 YYREEE come from the germline V gene (reference sequence). V lost 0 bases and J lost 11; bases outside the gene matches: 9. This CDR3 region has 15 residues. DNA of the CDR3: TGTGCCAGCAGCTTGGAGCCAGCGGGGGGTAGAAAGCAGTTCTTC. Its protein product is CASSLEPAGGRKQFF.

V is TRBV6-6 and J is TRBJ1-2, with D maybe TRBD1 (6 bases). Germline values: CDR1 MNHNY, CDR2 SVGAGI (reference sequence). V lost 6 bases, J lost 4 bases, and 21 bases lay in between. The CDR3 has 16 amino acids. The CDR3 DNA reads TGTGCCAGCAGGTTCCAAGCGCCGGGACAAGGCTATGGCTACACCTTC. It codes for CASRFQAPGQGYGYTF.

The chain uses TRBV4-3 and TRBJ1-2, with TRBD1 as a possible D gene (6 bases). This CDR3 region has 16 residues. Germline assignment: CDR1 LGHNA and CDR2 YSLEER. Trimming pared 2 bases from V and 1 base from J, leaving 14 bases between. CDR3 bases: TGCGCCAGCAGCCAACCGACAGGAAATCTTAACTATGGCTACACCTTC. It is translated as CASSQPTGNLNYGYTF.

The rearrangement uses TRBV30 and TRBJ2-1; D not certain. Per germline, CDR1 GTSNPN and CDR2 SVGIG (reference sequence). The CDR3 covers 12 residues. V lost 1 base to trimming and J lost 8 bases, with 9 bases between them. The CDR3 region is CAWSELGDEQFF. For the CDR3, the DNA is TGTGCCTGGAGTGAACTGGGCGATGAGCAGTTCTTC.

The chain has TRBV19 and TRBJ2-1; 8 nucleotides line up with TRBD1. V lost 5 bases and J lost 8; bases outside the gene matches: 11. Germline assignment: CDR1 LNHDA and CDR2 SQIVND (reference sequence). The CDR3 length is 15 residues. The CDR3 nucleotides are TGTGCCAGTAGTGGAAGGACAGGGCCCCTCGATGAGCAGTTCTTC. This sequence encodes CASSGRTGPLDEQFF.

The rearrangement joins TRBV7-2 to TRBJ1-2; 7 positions match TRBD1. Germline assignment: CDR1 SGHTA and CDR2 FQGNSA. The CDR3 has 13 residues. V lost 1 base to trimming and J lost 6 bases; unmatched junction nucleotides: 2. CDR3 nucleotide sequence: TGTGCCAGCAGCTTAGGCAGGGGGAATGGCTACACCTTC. This encodes CASSLGRGNGYTF. Complete variable domain (other parts from reference TRBV7-2 and TRBJ1-2): GAGVSQSPSNKVTEKGKDVELRCDPISGHTALYWYRQSLGQGLEFLIYFQGNSAPDKSGLPSDRFSAERTGGSVSTLTIQRTQQEDSAVYLCASSLGRGNGYTFGSGTRLTVV.

In nucleotides, the CDR3 is TGTGCCTGGAGGGGTACCGGGACAACCGGGGAGCTGTTTTTT. As protein: CAWRGTGTTGELFF. The rearrangement joins TRBV30 to TRBJ2-2; perhaps TRBD1 as D (6 bases). This CDR3 is built from 14 residues. Trimming stripped 3 bases from V and 5 bases from J, with 13 bases between. The germline V gene encodes CDR1 GTSNPN and CDR2 SVGIG (reference sequence).

This chain links TRBV30 with TRBJ2-1; 7 bases match TRBD2. The CDR3 totals 14 residues. V was pared by 4 bases and J by 6 bases, with 9 bases of the junction left unmatched. The V gene's germline CDR1 is GTSNPN and CDR2 SVGIG (reference sequence). Written as DNA, the CDR3 is TGTGCCTGGACCATTCTTGGGGGGGGCAATGAGCAGTTCTTC. Encoded protein: CAWTILGGGNEQFF.

The chain links TRBV9 to TRBJ1-4, with 8 bases matching TRBD1. CDR1 is SGDLS, CDR2 YYNGEE, per germline. The V gene end was trimmed by 4 bases and the J gene end by 4 bases; junction bases not matched to a gene: 6. The CDR3 is 15 amino acids. DNA for the CDR3: TGTGCCAGCAGCACACGACAGGGGTATAATGAAAAACTGTTTTTT. Translating gives CASSTRQGYNEKLFF.

The V gene is TRBV7-9, the J gene TRBJ2-3; D perhaps matches TRBD2 (5 bases). Trimming cost V 2 bases and J 2 bases, with 14 bases left between them. The CDR3 consists of 16 residues. The V gene's germline CDR1 is SEHNR and CDR2 FQNEAQ (reference sequence). CDR3 protein: CASSLRETSSTDTQYF. Written as DNA, the CDR3 is TGTGCCAGCAGCTTACGGGAAACTTCATCCACAGATACGCAGTATTTT.

This chain connects TRBV9 to TRBJ2-1, with 11 bases lining up with TRBD2. With 3 bases clipped from V and 10 bases from J, the junction kept 15 bases outside the gene matches. This CDR3 contains 17 residues. Germline values: CDR1 SGDLS, CDR2 YYNGEE. The CDR3 is CASSALGGTSGLLEQFF. The DNA of the CDR3 is TGTGCCAGCAGCGCCCTGGGGGGGACTAGCGGCCTTTTGGAGCAGTTCTTC.

This clone was seen only once. The gene calls are TRBV6-4 and TRBJ1-6; TRBD1 is a possible D gene (6 bases). Germline V gives CDR1 MRHNA, CDR2 SNTAGT. The CDR3 has 13 residues. The V end was cut by 3 bases, the J end by 10 bases, with 10 bases between. The CDR3 protein is CASSEQGSSPLHF. In DNA form, the CDR3 reads TGTGCCAGCAGTGAACAGGGCTCGTCACCCCTCCACTTT.

In nucleotides, the CDR3 is TGTGCCAGCAGCTTGGTCGGACAGGGGGTCGAAAAACTGTTTTTT. Protein product: CASSLVGQGVEKLFF. The chain recombines TRBV7-2 with TRBJ1-4; 10 nucleotides match TRBD1. CDR1 SGHTA and CDR2 FQGNSA come from the germline V gene. The CDR3 contains 15 residues. Trimming took 3 bases from V and 8 from J; bases not matched to a gene: 6.

The V call is TRBV28, the J call TRBJ2-3, with 9 bases lining up with TRBD2. The CDR3 spans 14 residues. V shed 6 bases, J shed 4 bases, and the junction held 5 bases outside the gene matches. Germline CDR1 is MDHEN and CDR2 is SYDVKM. Here the CDR3 reads CASRPREGADTQYF. The CDR3 DNA is TGTGCCAGCAGGCCGCGGGAGGGGGCAGATACGCAGTATTTT.

This clone has a single count. The rearrangement uses TRBV4-1 and TRBJ1-1; 7 bases line up with TRBD1. Germline CDR1 MGHRA, CDR2 YSYEKL. V shed 4 bases, J shed 7 bases, and the junction held 12 bases outside the gene matches. The CDR3 covers 15 residues. The CDR3 loop is CASSLTWDSEREAFF. CDR3 nucleotide sequence: TGCGCCAGCAGCCTGACCTGGGACAGTGAACGTGAAGCTTTCTTT.